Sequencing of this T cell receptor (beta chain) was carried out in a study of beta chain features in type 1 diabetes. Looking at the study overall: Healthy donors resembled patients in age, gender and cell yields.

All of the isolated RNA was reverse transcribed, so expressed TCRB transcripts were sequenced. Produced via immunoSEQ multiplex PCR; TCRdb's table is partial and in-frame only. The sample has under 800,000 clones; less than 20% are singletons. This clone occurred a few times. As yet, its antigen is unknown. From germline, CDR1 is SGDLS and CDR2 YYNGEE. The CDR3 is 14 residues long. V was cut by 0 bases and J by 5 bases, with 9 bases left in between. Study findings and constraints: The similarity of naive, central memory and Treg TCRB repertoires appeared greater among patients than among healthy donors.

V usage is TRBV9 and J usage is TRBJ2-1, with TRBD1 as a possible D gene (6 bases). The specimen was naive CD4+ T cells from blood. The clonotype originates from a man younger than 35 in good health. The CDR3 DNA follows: TGTGCCAGCAGCGTAGCAGGGGCGAACAATGAGCAGTTCTTC. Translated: CASSVAGANNEQFF.